The sequence of this TCR beta chain was determined in a study of T cell repertoires in cytomegalovirus infection. Via MiXCR, TCRdb re-called the reads, giving one row per CDR3 protein. Of 350,000 to 550,000 distinct CDR3 sequences in the sample, approximately 30% are singletons; the top ten hold approximately 14%. Looked up from germline, CDR1 is SGHDN and CDR2 is FVKESK. V lost 1 base and J 5 bases, leaving 18 bases between the germline ends. CDR3 length: 17 residues. The chain is built from TRBV14 and TRBJ1-5; D remains ambiguous. The source of this sequence is a human donor in good health (CMV status not recorded). Some clones in this sample may be carry-over from other donors' samples. Sequences were obtained from PBMCs. This chain's CDR3 is CASSQAPARAWHQPQHF. For the CDR3, the DNA is TGTGCCAGCAGCCAAGCCCCGGCGAGGGCTTGGCATCAGCCCCAGCATTTT.